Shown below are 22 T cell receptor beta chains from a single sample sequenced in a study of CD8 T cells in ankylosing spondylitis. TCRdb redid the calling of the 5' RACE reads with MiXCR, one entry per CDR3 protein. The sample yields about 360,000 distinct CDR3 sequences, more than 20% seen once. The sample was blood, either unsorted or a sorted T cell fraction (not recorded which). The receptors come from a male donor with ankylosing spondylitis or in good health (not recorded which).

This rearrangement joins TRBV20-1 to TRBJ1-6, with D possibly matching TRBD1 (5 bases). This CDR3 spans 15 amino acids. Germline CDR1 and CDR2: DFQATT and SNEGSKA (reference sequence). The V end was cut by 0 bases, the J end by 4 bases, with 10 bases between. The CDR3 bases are TGCAGTGCTAGAGATTTGGGGACTTATAATTCACCCCTCCACTTT. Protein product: CSARDLGTYNSPLHF.

CDR3 residues: CASSHPGGDFTDTQYF. Written as DNA, the CDR3 is TGCGCCAGCAGCCACCCGGGGGGCGACTTCACAGATACGCAGTATTTT. The chain joins TRBV5-1 to TRBJ2-3; D might be TRBD2 (7 bases). The length of the CDR3 is 16 residues. Per germline, CDR1 SGHRS and CDR2 YFSETQ. The germline V and J ends were trimmed by 4 bases and 2 bases, with 17 bases remaining between them.

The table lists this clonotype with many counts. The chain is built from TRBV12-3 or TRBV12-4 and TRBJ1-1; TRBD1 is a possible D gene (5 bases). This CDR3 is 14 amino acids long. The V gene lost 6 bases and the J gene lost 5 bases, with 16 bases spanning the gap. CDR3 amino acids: CASSPGGPSTEAFF. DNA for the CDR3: TGTGCCAGCAGCCCCGGGGGTCCCTCAACTGAAGCTTTCTTT.

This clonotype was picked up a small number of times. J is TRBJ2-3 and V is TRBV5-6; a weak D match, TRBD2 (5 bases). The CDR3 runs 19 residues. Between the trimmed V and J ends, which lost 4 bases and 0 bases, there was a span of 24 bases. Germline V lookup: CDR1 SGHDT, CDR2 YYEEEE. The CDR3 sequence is CASSPQELAEVWSTDTQYF. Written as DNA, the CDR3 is TGTGCCAGCAGCCCCCAGGAGCTAGCCGAGGTGTGGAGCACAGATACGCAGTATTTT.

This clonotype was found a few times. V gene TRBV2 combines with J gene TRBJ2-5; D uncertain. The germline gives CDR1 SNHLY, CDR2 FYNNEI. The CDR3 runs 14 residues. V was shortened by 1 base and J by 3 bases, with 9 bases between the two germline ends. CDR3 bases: TGTGCCAGCAGTGAAGGACGGACCGAAGAGACCCAGTACTTC. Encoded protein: CASSEGRTEETQYF. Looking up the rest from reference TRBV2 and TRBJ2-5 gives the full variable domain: EPEVTQTPSHQVTQMGQEVILRCVPISNHLYFYWYRQILGQKVEFLVSFYNNEISEKSEIFDDQFSVERPDGSNFTLKIRSTKLEDSAMYFCASSEGRTEETQYFGPGTRLLVL.

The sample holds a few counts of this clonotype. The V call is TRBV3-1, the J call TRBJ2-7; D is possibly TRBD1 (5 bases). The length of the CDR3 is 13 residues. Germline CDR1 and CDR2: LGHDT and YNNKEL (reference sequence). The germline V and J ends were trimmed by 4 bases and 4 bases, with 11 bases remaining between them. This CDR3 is CASSPGMEYEQYF. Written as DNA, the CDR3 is TGTGCCAGCAGCCCAGGGATGGAATACGAGCAGTACTTC.

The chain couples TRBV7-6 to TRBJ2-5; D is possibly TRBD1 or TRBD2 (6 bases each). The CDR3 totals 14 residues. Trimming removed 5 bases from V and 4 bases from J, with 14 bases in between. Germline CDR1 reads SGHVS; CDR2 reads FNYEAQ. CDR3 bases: TGTGCCAGCAGCGCGCCGGGGGCGAGAGAGACCCAGTACTTC. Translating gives CASSAPGARETQYF. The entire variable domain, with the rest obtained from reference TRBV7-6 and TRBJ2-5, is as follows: GAGVSQSPRYKVTKRGQDVALRCDPISGHVSLYWYRQALGQGPEFLTYFNYEAQQDKSGLPNDRFSAERPEGSISTLTIQRTEQRDSAMYRCASSAPGARETQYFGPGTRLLVL.

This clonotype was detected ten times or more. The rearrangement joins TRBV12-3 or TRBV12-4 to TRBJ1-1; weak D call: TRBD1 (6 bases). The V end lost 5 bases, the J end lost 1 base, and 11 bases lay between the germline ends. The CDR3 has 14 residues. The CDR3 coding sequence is TGTGCCAGCAGTCCATCGGGACAGAACACTGAAGCTTTCTTT. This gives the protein CASSPSGQNTEAFF.

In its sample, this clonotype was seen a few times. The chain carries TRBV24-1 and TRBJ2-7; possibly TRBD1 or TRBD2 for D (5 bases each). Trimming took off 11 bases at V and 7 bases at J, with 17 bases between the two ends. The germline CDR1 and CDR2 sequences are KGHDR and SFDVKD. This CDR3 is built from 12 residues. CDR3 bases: TGTGCCAAGACAGTCATGACGGGGGAGCAGTACTTC. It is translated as CAKTVMTGEQYF.

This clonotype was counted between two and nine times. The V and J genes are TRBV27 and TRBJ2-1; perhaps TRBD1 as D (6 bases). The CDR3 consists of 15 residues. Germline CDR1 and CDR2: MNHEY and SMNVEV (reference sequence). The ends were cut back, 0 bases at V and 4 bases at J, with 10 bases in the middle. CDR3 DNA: TGTGCCAGCAGTTTATCGGGCAGGGGATACAATGAGCAGTTCTTC. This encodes CASSLSGRGYNEQFF.

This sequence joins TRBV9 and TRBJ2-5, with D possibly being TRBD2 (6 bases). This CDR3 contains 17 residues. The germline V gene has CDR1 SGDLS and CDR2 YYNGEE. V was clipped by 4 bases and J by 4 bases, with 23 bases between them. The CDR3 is CASSPRLDGPRRETQYF. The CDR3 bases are TGTGCCAGCAGCCCACGACTAGATGGGCCTCGAAGAGAGACCCAGTACTTC.

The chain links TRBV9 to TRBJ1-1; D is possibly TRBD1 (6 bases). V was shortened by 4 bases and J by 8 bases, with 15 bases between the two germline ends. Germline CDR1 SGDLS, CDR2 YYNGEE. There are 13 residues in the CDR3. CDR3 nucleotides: TGTGCCAGCAGCCTAACATCAGGGGTGGAAGCTTTCTTT. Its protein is CASSLTSGVEAFF.

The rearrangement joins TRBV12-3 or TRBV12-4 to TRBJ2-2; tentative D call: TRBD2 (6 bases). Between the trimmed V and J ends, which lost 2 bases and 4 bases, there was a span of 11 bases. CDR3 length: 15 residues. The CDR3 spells CASSLSGVGTGELFF. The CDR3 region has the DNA TGTGCCAGCAGTTTATCGGGGGTAGGCACCGGGGAGCTGTTTTTT.

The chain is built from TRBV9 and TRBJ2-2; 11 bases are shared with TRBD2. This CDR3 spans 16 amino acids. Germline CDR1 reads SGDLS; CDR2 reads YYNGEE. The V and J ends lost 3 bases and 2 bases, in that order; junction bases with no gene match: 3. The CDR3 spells CASSASGGPNTGELFF. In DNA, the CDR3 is TGTGCCAGCAGCGCTAGCGGGGGGCCAAACACCGGGGAGCTGTTTTTT.

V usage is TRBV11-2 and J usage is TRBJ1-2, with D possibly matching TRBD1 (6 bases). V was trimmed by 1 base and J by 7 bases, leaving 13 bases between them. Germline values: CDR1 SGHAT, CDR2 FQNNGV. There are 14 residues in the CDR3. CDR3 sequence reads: CASSLAGDVTGYTF. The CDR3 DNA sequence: TGTGCCAGCAGCTTAGCAGGGGATGTTACTGGCTACACCTTC.

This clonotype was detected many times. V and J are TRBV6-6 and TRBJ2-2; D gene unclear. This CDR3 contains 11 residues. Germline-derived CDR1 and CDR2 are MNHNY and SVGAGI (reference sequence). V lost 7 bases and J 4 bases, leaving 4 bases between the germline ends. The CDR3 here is CASTGTGELFF. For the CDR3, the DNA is TGTGCCAGCACAGGCACCGGGGAGCTGTTTTTT.

The CDR3 loop reads CASSFAGDNTGELFF. CDR3 nucleotides: TGTGCCAGCAGTTTCGCAGGGGACAACACCGGGGAGCTGTTTTTT. This chain connects TRBV12-3 or TRBV12-4 to TRBJ2-2; a weak D match, TRBD1 (6 bases). Deletions cut 3 bases from V and 2 bases from J, with 10 bases between. The CDR3 runs to 15 residues.

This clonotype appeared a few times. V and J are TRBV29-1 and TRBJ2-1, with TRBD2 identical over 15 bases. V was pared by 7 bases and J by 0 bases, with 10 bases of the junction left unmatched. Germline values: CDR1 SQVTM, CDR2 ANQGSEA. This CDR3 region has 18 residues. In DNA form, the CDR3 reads TGCAGCGCCGAGGGACTAGCGGGGGGCCAGAGCTCCTACAATGAGCAGTTCTTC. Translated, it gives CSAEGLAGGQSSYNEQFF.

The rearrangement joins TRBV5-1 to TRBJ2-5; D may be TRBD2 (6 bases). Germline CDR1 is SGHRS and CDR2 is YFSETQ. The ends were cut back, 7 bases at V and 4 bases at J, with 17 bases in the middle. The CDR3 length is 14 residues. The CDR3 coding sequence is TGCGCCAGCCACCCGTGGGGAGGTGGAGAGACCCAGTACTTC. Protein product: CASHPWGGGETQYF.

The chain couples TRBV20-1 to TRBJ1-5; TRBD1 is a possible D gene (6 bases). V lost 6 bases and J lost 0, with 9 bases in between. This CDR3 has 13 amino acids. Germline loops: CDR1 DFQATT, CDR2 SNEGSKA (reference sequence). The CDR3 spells CSAEDSSNQPQHF. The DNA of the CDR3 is TGCAGTGCCGAGGACAGTAGCAATCAGCCCCAGCATTTT.

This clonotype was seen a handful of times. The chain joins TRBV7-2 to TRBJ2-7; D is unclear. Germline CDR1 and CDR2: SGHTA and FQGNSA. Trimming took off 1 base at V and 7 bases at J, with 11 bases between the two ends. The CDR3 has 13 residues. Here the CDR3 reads CASSLGSLLEQYF. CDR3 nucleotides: TGTGCCAGCAGCTTAGGAAGTTTATTGGAGCAGTACTTC. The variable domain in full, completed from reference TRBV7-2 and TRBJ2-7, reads GAGVSQSPSNKVTEKGKDVELRCDPISGHTALYWYRQSLGQGLEFLIYFQGNSAPDKSGLPSDRFSAERTGGSVSTLTIQRTQQEDSAVYLCASSLGSLLEQYFGPGTRLTVT.

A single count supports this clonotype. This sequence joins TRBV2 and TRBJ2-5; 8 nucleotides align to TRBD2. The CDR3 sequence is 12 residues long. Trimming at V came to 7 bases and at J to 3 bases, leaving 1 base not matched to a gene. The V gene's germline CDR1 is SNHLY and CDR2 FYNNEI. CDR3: CASNSGEETQYF. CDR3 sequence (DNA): TGTGCCAGCAATAGCGGGGAAGAGACCCAGTACTTC.